A selection of T cell receptor beta chains follows, all from one sample in a study of T cells in Graves' hyperthyroidism and ophthalmopathy. Each CDR3 protein gets one entry after TCRdb re-called the multiplex PCR reads with MiXCR. This sample has hundreds of thousands of distinct CDR3 sequences; approximately 20% occur once, and the top ten carry 3.5% to 4%. The material sequenced was blood. The receptor source for this set is a young woman with Graves' hyperthyroidism. CDR3s include the opening cysteine and the closing phenylalanine or tryptophan. Each record gives: D gene, clone size, CDR3 length, J gene, V gene, CDR3 protein, CDR3 DNA. A D gene is named only where the DNA matches it firmly. Rows may omit the clone size; those that give it use once, few, many or a size class.

>TRBD1|.|17|TRBJ1-5|TRBV30
CAWSPPWDRGGNQPQHF
TGTGCCTGGAGCCCCCCTTGGGACAGGGGCGGAAATCAGCCCCAGCATTTT
>.|many|13|TRBJ1-5|TRBV15
CATSRASNQPQHF
TGTGCCACCAGCAGAGCGAGCAATCAGCCCCAGCATTTT
>.|many|14|TRBJ2-7|TRBV6-2/TRBV6-3
CASSSRTAPYEQYF
TGTGCCAGCAGTTCGAGGACAGCCCCCTACGAGCAGTACTTC
>TRBD2|many|17|TRBJ2-5|TRBV6-1
CASRGGNSGVTGVTQYF
TGTGCCAGCAGGGGGGGTAATAGCGGGGTAACGGGAGTGACCCAGTACTTC
>TRBD1|.|18|TRBJ2-2|TRBV4-2
CSSSTGWDRALDTGELFF
TGTTCCAGCAGCACGGGCTGGGACAGGGCATTGGACACCGGGGAGCTGTTTTTT
>TRBD1|.|18|TRBJ1-5|TRBV4-1
CASSPGQGYYISNQPQHF
TGCGCCAGCAGCCCGGGACAGGGGTACTACATTAGCAATCAGCCCCAGCATTTT
>.|many|14|TRBJ1-1|TRBV7-9
CASSLGERRTEAFF
TGTGCCAGCAGCTTAGGCGAGCGGAGGACTGAAGCTTTCTTT
>.|many|15|TRBJ2-4|TRBV27
CASSLRALAKNIQYF
TGTGCCAGCAGTTTGCGAGCCTTAGCCAAAAACATTCAGTACTTC
>.|.|14|TRBJ1-5|TRBV2
CASSQGPDNQPQHF
TGTGCCAGCAGTCAGGGCCCTGACAATCAGCCCCAGCATTTT
>.|.|17|TRBJ2-2|TRBV5-1
CASSLAEVSPSTGELFF
TGCGCCAGCAGCTTGGCCGAGGTATCTCCGAGTACCGGGGAGCTGTTTTTT
>.|many|14|TRBJ2-7|TRBV18
CASSPRDTGDARYF
TGTGCCAGCTCACCACGCGACACGGGGGACGCGCGATACTTC
>TRBD1|many|15|TRBJ2-1|TRBV6-5
CASSYMPNRGNEQFF
TGTGCCAGCAGTTACATGCCAAACAGGGGGAATGAGCAGTTCTTC
>.|.|16|TRBJ1-5|TRBV4-1
CASSQGNRAGNQPQHF
TGCGCCAGCAGCCAGGGGAACAGGGCGGGCAATCAGCCCCAGCATTTT
>.|many|14|TRBJ2-2|TRBV2
CASSVGLTTGELFF
TGTGCCAGCAGTGTTGGGTTAACCACCGGGGAGCTGTTTTTT
>.|.|16|TRBJ1-2|TRBV11-2
CASSLSDGGSRDGYTF
TGTGCCAGCAGCTTAAGTGATGGAGGCAGTCGGGATGGCTACACCTTC
>TRBD1|many|18|TRBJ2-2|TRBV5-6
CASSLLDRVPDWSGELFF
TGTGCCAGCAGCTTGTTGGACAGGGTGCCCGATTGGTCCGGGGAGCTGTTTTTT
>.|many|12|TRBJ1-1|TRBV19
CASKAPNTEAFF
TGTGCCAGTAAGGCCCCGAACACTGAAGCTTTCTTT
>TRBD1|many|14|TRBJ1-5|TRBV7-8
CASSFRQGRQPQHF
TGTGCCAGCAGCTTCAGACAGGGTAGGCAGCCCCAGCATTTT
>.|once|11|TRBJ2-7|TRBV6-5
CASSSTGRQYF
TGTGCCAGCAGTTCAACTGGACGGCAGTACTTC
>.|.|12|TRBJ2-7|TRBV7-2
CASSFTGYEQYF
TGTGCCAGCAGCTTCACGGGCTACGAGCAGTACTTC
>.|many|15|TRBJ1-5|TRBV6-5
CASSLEGETNQPQHF
TGTGCCAGCAGTTTGGAGGGAGAAACGAATCAGCCCCAGCATTTT
>.|.|15|TRBJ1-2|TRBV11-2
CASSLTSGINYGYTF
TGTGCCAGCAGCTTAACGTCCGGGATTAACTATGGCTACACCTTC
>.|many|16|TRBJ1-2|TRBV10-3
CASTRPLGLGNYGYTF
TGTGCCTCAACCAGGCCGCTGGGATTGGGTAACTATGGCTACACCTTC
>.|.|14|TRBJ2-4|TRBV29-1
CSVDELLAKNIQYF
TGCAGCGTCGATGAATTGCTAGCCAAAAACATTCAGTACTTC
>TRBD1|.|13|TRBJ2-5|TRBV14
CASSWTGSETQYF
TGTGCCAGCAGCTGGACAGGGTCGGAGACCCAGTACTTC
>.|many|11|TRBJ1-1|TRBV30
CAGGPSNEAFF
TGTGCCGGGGGGCCGAGCAATGAAGCTTTCTTT
>.|few|14|TRBJ1-6|TRBV10-3
CATRQSSYNSPLHF
TGTGCCACCCGACAGAGCTCCTATAATTCACCCCTCCACTTT
>TRBD2|.|13|TRBJ2-5|TRBV20-1
CSARASGGETQYF
TGCAGTGCTAGAGCTAGCGGGGGGGAGACCCAGTACTTC
>.|few|16|TRBJ2-7|TRBV4-1
CASSRGTGRSSYEQYF
TGCGCCAGCAGCCGGGGGACGGGACGGTCCTCCTACGAGCAGTACTTC
>.|many|11|TRBJ1-1|TRBV29-1
CSVDTGTEAFF
TGCAGCGTTGATACGGGCACTGAAGCTTTCTTT
>.|many|15|TRBJ1-1|TRBV14
CASSQIPGGNTEAFF
TGTGCCAGCAGCCAGATCCCAGGCGGCAACACTGAAGCTTTCTTT
>.|many|13|TRBJ1-1|TRBV20-1
CSAQVLFNTEAFF
TGCAGTGCTCAGGTCCTTTTTAACACTGAAGCTTTCTTT
>.|many|15|TRBJ1-5|TRBV6-1
CASSEAGGGNQPQHF
TGTGCCAGCAGTGAAGCTGGAGGGGGCAATCAGCCCCAGCATTTT
>.|many|12|TRBJ1-2|TRBV30
CAWSESAYGYTF
TGTGCCTGGAGTGAATCTGCCTATGGCTACACCTTC
>.|few|14|TRBJ1-5|TRBV20-1
CSAIPQSTNQPQHF
TGCAGTGCTATCCCCCAGTCCACCAATCAGCCCCAGCATTTT
>.|many|15|TRBJ2-2|TRBV24-1
CATSDTSRDTGELFF
TGTGCCACCAGTGACACTTCCAGGGACACCGGGGAGCTGTTTTTT
>TRBD2|many|18|TRBJ2-2|TRBV6-4
CASSDGGSGGANTGELFF
TGTGCCAGCAGTGACGGAGGTAGCGGGGGCGCGAACACCGGGGAGCTGTTTTTT
>.|many|15|TRBJ2-5|TRBV6-2/TRBV6-3
CASSQDGVSVETQYF
TGTGCCAGCAGTCAGGACGGGGTTTCGGTGGAGACCCAGTACTTC
>.|many|13|TRBJ1-2|TRBV27
CASTADSRYGYTF
TGTGCCAGCACGGCGGACAGCCGATATGGCTACACCTTC
>.|many|14|TRBJ1-6|TRBV12-3/TRBV12-4
CASSGRDYNSPLHF
TGTGCCAGCAGCGGGAGAGACTATAATTCACCCCTCCACTTT
>.|.|13|TRBJ2-7|TRBV6-1
CASSREFVDEQYF
TGTGCCAGCAGCCGCGAATTTGTCGACGAGCAGTACTTC
>.|many|15|TRBJ2-5|TRBV4-1
CASSPPGRGQETQYF
TGCGCCAGCAGCCCTCCGGGCCGGGGGCAAGAGACCCAGTACTTC
>.|many|14|TRBJ1-2|TRBV7-8
CASSGNLGTYGYTF
TGTGCCAGCAGCGGAAACTTGGGGACCTATGGCTACACCTTC
>.|many|14|TRBJ2-5|TRBV7-2
CASSLWAEGETQYF
TGTGCCAGCAGCTTATGGGCGGAGGGGGAGACCCAGTACTTC
>.|many|16|TRBJ2-5|TRBV4-1
CASSPQLIGSQETQYF
TGCGCCAGCAGCCCACAGCTCATAGGCTCCCAAGAGACCCAGTACTTC
>.|many|15|TRBJ2-4|TRBV12-3/TRBV12-4
CASSLAPGGGNIQYF
TGTGCCAGCAGTTTAGCGCCCGGGGGCGGCAACATTCAGTACTTC
>.|many|14|TRBJ1-5|TRBV24-1
CATSTTHSNQPQHF
TGTGCCACCAGTACGACGCATAGCAATCAGCCCCAGCATTTT
>TRBD2|.|15|TRBJ2-2|TRBV19
CASSSGLAGPGELFF
TGTGCCAGTAGTAGCGGACTAGCGGGGCCCGGGGAGCTGTTTTTT
>.|.|14|TRBJ2-5|TRBV11-3
CASSLRGAGGTQYF
TGTGCCAGCAGCTTACGGGGGGCCGGAGGGACCCAGTACTTC
>.|many|15|TRBJ1-2|TRBV15
CATSRRSRGGGSYTF
TGTGCCACCAGCAGACGATCCCGAGGTGGAGGGAGCTACACCTTC
>.|many|12|TRBJ1-1|TRBV6-5
CASSFTGTEAFF
TGTGCCAGCAGTTTCACCGGGACAGAAGCTTTCTTT
>.|few|14|TRBJ2-5|TRBV7-9
CASSPGTGAETQYF
TGTGCCAGCAGCCCGGGGACGGGGGCCGAGACCCAGTACTTC
>TRBD1|many|14|TRBJ1-5|TRBV20-1
CSAFPTGSNQPQHF
TGCAGTGCTTTCCCGACAGGGAGCAATCAGCCCCAGCATTTT
>.|many|13|TRBJ1-1|TRBV6-1
CASSGRVSTEAFF
TGTGCCAGCAGTGGGCGGGTTTCCACTGAAGCTTTCTTT
>.|few|13|TRBJ2-7|TRBV7-9
CASSYSMEDEQYF
TGTGCCAGCAGTTATAGTATGGAAGACGAGCAGTACTTC
>TRBD2|many|14|TRBJ2-7|TRBV20-1
CSARIPGLAYEQYF
TGCAGTGCTAGAATCCCGGGACTAGCATACGAGCAGTACTTC
>.|many|15|TRBJ2-7|TRBV6-5
CASGDGGLITYEQYF
TGTGCCAGCGGGGACGGGGGCCTAATTACCTACGAGCAGTACTTC
>.|.|15|TRBJ1-2|TRBV5-1
CASSPEHGGLEGYTF
TGCGCCAGCAGCCCAGAACACGGGGGCCTAGAAGGCTACACCTTC
>.|many|14|TRBJ1-1|TRBV20-1
CSARSIDTNTEAFF
TGCAGTGCTAGATCTATCGATACCAACACTGAAGCTTTCTTT
>.|.|16|TRBJ1-1|TRBV11-2
CASSKGRVLGSTEAFF
TGTGCCAGCAGTAAGGGGCGGGTTCTGGGGAGCACTGAAGCTTTCTTT